This T cell receptor (beta chain) stems from a study of T cells in localized non-small cell lung cancer. Study-wide findings and caveats: Detection in adjacent lung was observed for a median approximately 52 of the top 100 tumor clones. An association was observed between higher blood T cell density and longer overall survival.

Sequencing was performed with immunoSEQ multiplex PCR; in TCRdb, only in-frame clones are kept and a portion is missing. The table includes roughly 21,000 clones, roughly 86% detected once. Trimming took off 3 bases at V and 6 bases at J, with 17 bases between the two ends. There are 15 residues in the CDR3. From germline, CDR1 is SGHRS and CDR2 YFSETQ. Remarks on this clone: The antigen is unknown.

The receptor was isolated from a male donor aged 60 or over with stage II lung adenocarcinoma. The material sequenced was peripheral blood mononuclear cells, taken before any cancer treatment. This chain connects TRBV5-1 to TRBJ2-3; no clear D gene. CDR3 loop: CASSSLPSMSDTQYF. In nucleotides, the CDR3 is TGCGCCAGCAGCTCACTACCATCAATGTCGGATACGCAGTATTTT.